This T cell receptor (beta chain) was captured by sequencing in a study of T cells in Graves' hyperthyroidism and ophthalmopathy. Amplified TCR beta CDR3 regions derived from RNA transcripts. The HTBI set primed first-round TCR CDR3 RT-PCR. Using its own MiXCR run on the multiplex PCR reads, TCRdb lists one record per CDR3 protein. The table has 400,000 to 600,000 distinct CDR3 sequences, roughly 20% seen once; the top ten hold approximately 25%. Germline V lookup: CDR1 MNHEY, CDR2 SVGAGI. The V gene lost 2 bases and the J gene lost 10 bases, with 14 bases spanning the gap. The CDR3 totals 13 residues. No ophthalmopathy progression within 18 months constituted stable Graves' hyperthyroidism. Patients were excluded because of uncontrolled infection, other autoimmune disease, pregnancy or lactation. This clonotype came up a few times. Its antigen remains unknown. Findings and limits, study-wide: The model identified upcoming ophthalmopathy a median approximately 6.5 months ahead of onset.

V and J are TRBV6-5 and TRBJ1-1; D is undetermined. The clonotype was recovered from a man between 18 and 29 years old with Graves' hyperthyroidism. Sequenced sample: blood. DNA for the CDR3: TGTGCCAGCAGTTACCCGGATACATCGGGAGCTTTCTTT. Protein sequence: CASSYPDTSGAFF.